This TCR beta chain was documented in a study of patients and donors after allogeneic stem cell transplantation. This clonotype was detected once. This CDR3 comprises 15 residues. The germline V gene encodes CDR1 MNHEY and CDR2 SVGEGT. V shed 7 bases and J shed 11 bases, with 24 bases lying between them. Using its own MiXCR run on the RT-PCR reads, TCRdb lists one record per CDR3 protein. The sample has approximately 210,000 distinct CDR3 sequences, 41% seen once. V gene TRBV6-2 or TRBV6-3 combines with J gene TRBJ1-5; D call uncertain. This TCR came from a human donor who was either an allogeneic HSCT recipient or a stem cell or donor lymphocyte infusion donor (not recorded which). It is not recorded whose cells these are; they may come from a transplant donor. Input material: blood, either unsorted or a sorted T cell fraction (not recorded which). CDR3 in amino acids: CASIVAPSVGSAQHF. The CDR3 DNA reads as TGTGCCAGCATAGTGGCCCCTTCCGTCGGATCGGCCCAGCATTTT.